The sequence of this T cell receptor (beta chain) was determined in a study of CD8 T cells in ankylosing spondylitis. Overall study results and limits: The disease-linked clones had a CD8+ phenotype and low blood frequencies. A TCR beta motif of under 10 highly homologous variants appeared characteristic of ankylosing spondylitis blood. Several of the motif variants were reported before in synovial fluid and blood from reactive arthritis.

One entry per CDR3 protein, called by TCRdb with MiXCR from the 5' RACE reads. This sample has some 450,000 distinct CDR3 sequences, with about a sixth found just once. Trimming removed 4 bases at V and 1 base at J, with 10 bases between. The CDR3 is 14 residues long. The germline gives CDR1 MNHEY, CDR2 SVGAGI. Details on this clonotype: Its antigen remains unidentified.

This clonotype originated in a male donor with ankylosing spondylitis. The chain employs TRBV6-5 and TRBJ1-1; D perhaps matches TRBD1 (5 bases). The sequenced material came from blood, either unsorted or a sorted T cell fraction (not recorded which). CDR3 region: CASSWDGSNTEAFF. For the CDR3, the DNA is TGTGCCAGCAGTTGGGACGGATCGAACACTGAAGCTTTCTTT.